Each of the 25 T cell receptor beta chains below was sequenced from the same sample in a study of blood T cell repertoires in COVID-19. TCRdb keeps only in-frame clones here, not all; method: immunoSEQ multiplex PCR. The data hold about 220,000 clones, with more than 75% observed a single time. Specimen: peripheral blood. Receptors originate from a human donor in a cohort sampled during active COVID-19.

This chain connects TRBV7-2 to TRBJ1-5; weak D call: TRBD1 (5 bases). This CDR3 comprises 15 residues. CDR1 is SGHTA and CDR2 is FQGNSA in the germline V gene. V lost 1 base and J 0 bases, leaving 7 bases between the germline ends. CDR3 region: CASSLEGNSNQPQHF. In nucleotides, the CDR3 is TGTGCCAGCAGCTTAGAGGGGAATAGCAATCAGCCCCAGCATTTT. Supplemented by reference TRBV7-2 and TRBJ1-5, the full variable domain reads GAGVSQSPSNKVTEKGKDVELRCDPISGHTALYWYRQSLGQGLEFLIYFQGNSAPDKSGLPSDRFSAERTGGSVSTLTIQRTQQEDSAVYLCASSLEGNSNQPQHFGDGTRLSIL.

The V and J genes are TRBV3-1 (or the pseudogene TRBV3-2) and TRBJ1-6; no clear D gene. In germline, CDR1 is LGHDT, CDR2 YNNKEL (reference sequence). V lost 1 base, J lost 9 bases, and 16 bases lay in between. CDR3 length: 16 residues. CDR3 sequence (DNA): TGTGCCAGCAGCCAAGCGGGGTCTGCACCAGGTTCACCCCTCCACTTT. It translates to CASSQAGSAPGSPLHF.

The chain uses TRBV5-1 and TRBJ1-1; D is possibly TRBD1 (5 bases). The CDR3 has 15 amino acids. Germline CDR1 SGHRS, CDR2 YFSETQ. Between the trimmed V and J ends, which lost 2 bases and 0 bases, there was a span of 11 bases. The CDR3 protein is CASSLEGLMNTEAFF. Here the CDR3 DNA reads TGCGCCAGCAGCTTAGAGGGACTGATGAACACTGAAGCTTTCTTT.

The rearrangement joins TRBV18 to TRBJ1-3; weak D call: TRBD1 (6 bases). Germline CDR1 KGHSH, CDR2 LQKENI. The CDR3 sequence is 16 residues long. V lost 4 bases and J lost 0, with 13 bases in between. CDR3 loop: CASSLGQPSSGNTIYF. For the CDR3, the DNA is TGTGCCAGCTCACTCGGACAGCCTAGCTCTGGAAACACCATATATTTT.

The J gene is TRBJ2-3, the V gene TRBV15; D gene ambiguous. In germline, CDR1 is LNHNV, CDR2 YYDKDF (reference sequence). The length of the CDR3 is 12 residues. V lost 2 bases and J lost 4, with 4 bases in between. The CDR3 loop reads CATSRSPDTQYF. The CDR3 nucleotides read TGTGCCACCAGCAGATCTCCAGATACGCAGTATTTT.

CDR3 nucleotide sequence: TGTGCCAGCAGTCCATCGGGTGTAGGCTACACCTTC. Residues: CASSPSGVGYTF. J is TRBJ1-2 and V is TRBV25-1; D not certain. The germline CDR1 and CDR2 sequences are MGHDK and SYGVNS. The CDR3 is 12 amino acids. V was pared by 5 bases and J by 8 bases, with 12 bases between.

In DNA, the CDR3 is TGTGCCAGCCGTCAACTGGATCAGCCCCAGCATTTT. This codes for CASRQLDQPQHF. The rearrangement links TRBV12-3 or TRBV12-4 to TRBJ1-5; D not resolved. The CDR3 spans 12 residues. V lost 8 bases and J lost 5, with 10 bases in between.

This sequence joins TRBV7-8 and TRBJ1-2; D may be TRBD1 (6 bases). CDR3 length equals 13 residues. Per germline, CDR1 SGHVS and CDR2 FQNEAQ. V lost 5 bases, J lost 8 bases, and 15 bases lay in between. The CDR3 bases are TGTGCCAGCAGCATTCTCGGGGGGCACGGCTACACCTTC. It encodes CASSILGGHGYTF.

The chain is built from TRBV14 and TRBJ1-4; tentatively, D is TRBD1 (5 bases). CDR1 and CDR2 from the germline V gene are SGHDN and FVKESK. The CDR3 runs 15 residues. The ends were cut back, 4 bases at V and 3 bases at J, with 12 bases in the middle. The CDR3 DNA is TGTGCCAGCAGCCCCTTAGGGGTAGCTAATGAAAAACTGTTTTTT. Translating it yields CASSPLGVANEKLFF.

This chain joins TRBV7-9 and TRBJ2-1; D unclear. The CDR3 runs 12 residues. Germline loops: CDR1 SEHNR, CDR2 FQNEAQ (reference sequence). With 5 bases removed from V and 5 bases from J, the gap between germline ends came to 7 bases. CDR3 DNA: TGTGCCAGCAGCCCCTTAGACAATGAGCAGTTCTTC. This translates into CASSPLDNEQFF. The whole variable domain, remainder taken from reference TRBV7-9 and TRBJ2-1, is DTGVSQNPRHKITKRGQNVTFRCDPISEHNRLYWYRQTLGQGPEFLTYFQNEAQLEKSRLLSDRFSAERPKGSFSTLEIQRTEQGDSAMYLCASSPLDNEQFFGPGTRLTVL.

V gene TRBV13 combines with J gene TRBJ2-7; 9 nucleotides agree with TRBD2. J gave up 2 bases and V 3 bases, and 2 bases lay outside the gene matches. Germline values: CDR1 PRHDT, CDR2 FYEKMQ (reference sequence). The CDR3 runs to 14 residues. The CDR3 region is CASSLGGRAYEQYF. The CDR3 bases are TGTGCCAGCAGCTTGGGCGGGAGGGCCTACGAGCAGTACTTC.

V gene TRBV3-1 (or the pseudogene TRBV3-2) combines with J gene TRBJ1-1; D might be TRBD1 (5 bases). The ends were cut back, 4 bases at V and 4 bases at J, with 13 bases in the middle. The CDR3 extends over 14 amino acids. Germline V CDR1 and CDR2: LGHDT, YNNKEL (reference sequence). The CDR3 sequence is CASSLGVRGTEAFF. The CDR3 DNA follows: TGTGCCAGCAGCCTCGGTGTTAGGGGCACTGAAGCTTTCTTT.

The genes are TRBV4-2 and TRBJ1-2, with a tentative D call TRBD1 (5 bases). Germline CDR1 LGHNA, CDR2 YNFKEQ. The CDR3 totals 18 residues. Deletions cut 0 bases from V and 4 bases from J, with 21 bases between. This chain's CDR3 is CASSQDLTGGVSSYGYTF. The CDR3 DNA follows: TGTGCCAGCAGCCAAGATCTGACGGGAGGGGTGTCAAGCTATGGCTACACCTTC.

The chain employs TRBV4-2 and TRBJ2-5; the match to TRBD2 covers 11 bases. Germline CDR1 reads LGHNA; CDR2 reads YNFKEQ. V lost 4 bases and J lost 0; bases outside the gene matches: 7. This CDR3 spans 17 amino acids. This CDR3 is CASSPVAGGPDQETQYF. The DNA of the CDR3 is TGTGCCAGCAGCCCTGTAGCGGGAGGGCCGGACCAAGAGACCCAGTACTTC.

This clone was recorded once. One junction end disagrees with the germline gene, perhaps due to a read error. CDR3 residues: CASSATGGPHF. In DNA, the CDR3 is TGTGCCAGCAGCGCCACGGGGGGCCCCCACTTC. The chain carries TRBV7-9 and TRBJ2-7; D possibly corresponds to TRBD2 (7 bases). The CDR3 runs to 11 residues. The germline gives CDR1 SEHNR, CDR2 FQNEAQ (reference sequence).

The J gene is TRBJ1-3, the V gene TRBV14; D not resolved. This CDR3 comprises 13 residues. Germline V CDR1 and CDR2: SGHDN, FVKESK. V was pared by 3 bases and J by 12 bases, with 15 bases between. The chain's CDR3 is CASSHGSWAHIYF. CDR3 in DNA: TGTGCCAGCAGCCACGGATCTTGGGCACACATATATTTT.

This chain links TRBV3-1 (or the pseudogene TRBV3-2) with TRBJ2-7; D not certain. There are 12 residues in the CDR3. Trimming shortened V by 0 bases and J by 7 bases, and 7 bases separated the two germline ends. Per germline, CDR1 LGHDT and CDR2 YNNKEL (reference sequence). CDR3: CASSQDGVEQYF. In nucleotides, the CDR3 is TGTGCCAGCAGCCAAGATGGAGTTGAGCAGTACTTC.

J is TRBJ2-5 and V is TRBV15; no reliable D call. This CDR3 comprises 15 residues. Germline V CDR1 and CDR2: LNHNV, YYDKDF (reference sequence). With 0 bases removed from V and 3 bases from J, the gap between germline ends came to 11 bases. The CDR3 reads CATSRDRVTEETQYF. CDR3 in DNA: TGTGCCACCAGCAGAGATCGAGTCACCGAAGAGACCCAGTACTTC.

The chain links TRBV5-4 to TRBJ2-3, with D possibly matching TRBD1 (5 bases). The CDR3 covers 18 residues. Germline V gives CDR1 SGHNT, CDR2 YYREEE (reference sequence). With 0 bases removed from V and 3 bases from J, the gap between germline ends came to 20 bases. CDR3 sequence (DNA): TGTGCCAGCAGCTTGGCCCGGAGTAGCCCCAAGGGGACAGATACGCAGTATTTT. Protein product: CASSLARSSPKGTDTQYF. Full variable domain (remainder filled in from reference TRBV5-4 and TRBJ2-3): ETGVTQSPTHLIKTRGQQVTLRCSSQSGHNTVSWYQQALGQGPQFIFQYYREEENGRGNFPPRFSGLQFPNYSSELNVNALELDDSALYLCASSLARSSPKGTDTQYFGPGTRLTVL.

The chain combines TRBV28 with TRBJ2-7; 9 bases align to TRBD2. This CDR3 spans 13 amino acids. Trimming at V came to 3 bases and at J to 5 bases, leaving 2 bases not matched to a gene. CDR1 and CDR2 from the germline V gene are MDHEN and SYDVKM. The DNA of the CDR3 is TGTGCCAGCAGTTTTTCTAGCGGGGACGAGCAGTACTTC. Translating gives CASSFSSGDEQYF.

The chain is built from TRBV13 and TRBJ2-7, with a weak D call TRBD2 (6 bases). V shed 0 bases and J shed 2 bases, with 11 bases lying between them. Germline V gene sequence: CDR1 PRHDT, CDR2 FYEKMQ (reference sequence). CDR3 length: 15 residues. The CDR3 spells CASSLGGTGAYEQYF. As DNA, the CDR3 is TGTGCCAGCAGCTTAGGGGGGACTGGGGCCTACGAGCAGTACTTC.

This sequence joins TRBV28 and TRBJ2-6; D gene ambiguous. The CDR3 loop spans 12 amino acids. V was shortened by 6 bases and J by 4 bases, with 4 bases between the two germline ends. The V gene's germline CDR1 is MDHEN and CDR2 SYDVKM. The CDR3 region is CASRAGANVLTF. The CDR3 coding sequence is TGTGCCAGCAGGGCCGGGGCCAACGTCCTGACTTTC.

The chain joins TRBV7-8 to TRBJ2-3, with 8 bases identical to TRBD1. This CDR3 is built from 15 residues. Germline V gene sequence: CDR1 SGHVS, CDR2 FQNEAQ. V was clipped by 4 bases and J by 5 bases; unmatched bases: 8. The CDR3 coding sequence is TGTGCCAGCAGCTCGCGGACAGGGTTCAGAGATACGCAGTATTTT. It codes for CASSSRTGFRDTQYF.

The CDR3 bases are TGTGCCAGCAGTTTAAGGGGATTTGGCGGCTACACCTTC. Translation gives CASSLRGFGGYTF. The V call is TRBV12-3 or TRBV12-4, the J call TRBJ1-2; possible D gene TRBD1, 5 bases. Trimming removed 2 bases from V and 8 bases from J, with 12 bases in between. The CDR3 has 13 residues.

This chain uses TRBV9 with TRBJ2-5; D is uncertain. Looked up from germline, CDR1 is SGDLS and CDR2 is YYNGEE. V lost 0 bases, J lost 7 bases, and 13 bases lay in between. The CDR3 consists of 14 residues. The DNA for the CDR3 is TGTGCCAGCAGCGTAGGCGTAGAGGTTGGGACCCAGTACTTC. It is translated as CASSVGVEVGTQYF.